The present TCR beta chain was sequenced within a study of molecular identifiers for immune sequencing clone quantification. Overall study context: Across replicate runs, RNA obtained from about 21,000 or 97,000 naive CD8 cells was divided into five, with four undergoing sequencing.

TCRdb re-analysed the PCR reads in MiXCR, keeping a single row per CDR3 protein. The table records approximately 680,000 distinct CDR3 sequences, about 25% of them present only once. About this clonotype itself: The antigen remains unidentified.

Study-wide results and caveats: Clones of above 20 RNA copies carried over 98% of effector molecules; in naive cells they carried under 1%. One cell's worth of spiked Jurkat TCR RNA was reportedly detectable among one million naive cells.

CDR1 is MNHEY and CDR2 is SVGEGT in the germline V gene. V was trimmed by 6 bases and J by 3 bases, leaving 11 bases between them. The CDR3 has 13 residues. Sequencing input: naive CD8+ T cells from blood, with Jurkat cell RNA spiked in. Subset in this sample: FACS-sorted CD8+CD4-CCR7+CD45RA+ naive T cells. This sequence originates from a human donor in good health. Some libraries in this study had Jurkat cell RNA spiked in. The chain links TRBV6-2 or TRBV6-3 to TRBJ1-1; no clear D. As DNA, the CDR3 is TGTGCCAGCAGGGACGGAGGTTACACTGAAGCTTTCTTT. It translates to CASRDGGYTEAFF.